These 24 T cell receptor beta chains originate from one sample sequenced in a study of T-cell reconstitution after alpha-beta-depleted transplantation in children. Using unique molecular identifiers, the investigators prepared the TCRbeta library. TCRdb passed the PCR reads through MiXCR, listing each CDR3 protein once. The top ten hold approximately 2.4% of the sample, which has 200,000 to 300,000 distinct CDR3 sequences, approximately 12% seen once. The source was PBMCs from the stem cell graft donor, collected from the stem cell graft. The receptor set was obtained from a human donor who donated a stem cell graft to a child with acute lymphoblastic leukemia.

This clonotype was counted many times. V and J are TRBV27 and TRBJ1-6; D call uncertain. CDR1 and CDR2 (germline): MNHEY, SMNVEV (reference sequence). CDR3 length equals 15 residues. Trimming took 4 bases from V and 8 from J, leaving 15 bases between them. The CDR3 is CASSSLVVLDSPLHF. The CDR3 region has the DNA TGTGCCAGCAGTTCCCTCGTAGTACTGGATTCACCCCTCCACTTT.

This clonotype was counted at least ten times. V is TRBV5-1 and J is TRBJ2-1; maybe TRBD1 (6 bases). This CDR3 is built from 18 residues. Trimming stripped 3 bases from V and 6 bases from J, with 25 bases between. Germline V gene lookup returns CDR1 SGHRS and CDR2 YFSETQ. For the CDR3, the DNA is TGCGCCAGCAGCTCGTTTAGTTTACGACAGGACAGCTTCAATGAGCAGTTCTTC. Translation gives CASSSFSLRQDSFNEQFF. Using reference TRBV5-1 and TRBJ2-1 for the parts outside the CDR3, the full variable domain is KAGVTQTPRYLIKTRGQQVTLSCSPISGHRSVSWYQQTPGQGLQFLFEYFSETQRNKGNFPGRFSGRQFSNSRSEMNVSTLELGDSALYLCASSSFSLRQDSFNEQFFGPGTRLTVL.

Many counts were recorded for this clonotype. The chain has TRBV9 and TRBJ2-5; 10 bases align to TRBD1. The length of the CDR3 is 15 residues. CDR1 and CDR2 from the germline V gene are SGDLS and YYNGEE. J gave up 4 bases and V 2 bases, and 5 bases lay outside the gene matches. The CDR3 DNA sequence: TGTGCCAGCAGCGTTGACAGGGGGCCTCCAGAGACCCAGTACTTC. It is translated as CASSVDRGPPETQYF.

This clonotype was recorded at least ten times. The chain carries TRBV5-1 and TRBJ2-3, with D perhaps TRBD1 or TRBD2 (5 bases each). The CDR3 consists of 15 residues. Germline CDR1 SGHRS, CDR2 YFSETQ. The V gene lost 1 base and the J gene lost 1 base, with 10 bases spanning the gap. This CDR3 reads CASSLFGTRTDTQYF. CDR3 sequence (DNA): TGCGCCAGCAGCTTGTTTGGGACCCGCACAGATACGCAGTATTTT.

The V and J genes are TRBV20-1 and TRBJ2-7, with TRBD2 matching over 9 bases. J was trimmed by 0 bases and V by 0 bases; bases with no gene match: 9. Germline-derived CDR1 and CDR2 are DFQATT and SNEGSKA (reference sequence). The CDR3 is made up of 17 amino acids. CDR3 nucleotides: TGCAGTGCTAGAGATCGACTAGCGGTTAGAAGCTCCTACGAGCAGTACTTC. Translating it yields CSARDRLAVRSSYEQYF.

The table lists this clonotype with many counts. The chain employs TRBV6-1 and TRBJ2-1, with D possibly called TRBD1 or TRBD2 (5 bases each). Germline CDR1 and CDR2: MNHNS and SASEGT. With 0 bases removed from V and 5 bases from J, the gap between germline ends came to 14 bases. This CDR3 is built from 16 residues. The CDR3 DNA reads as TGTGCCAGCAGTGAAGCGACCGGGACCTTCAACAATGAGCAGTTCTTC. It specifies CASSEATGTFNNEQFF.

The chain recombines TRBV20-1 with TRBJ2-7, with TRBD2 as a possible D gene (6 bases). The germline CDR1 and CDR2 sequences are DFQATT and SNEGSKA (reference sequence). The CDR3 loop spans 13 amino acids. The V gene lost 7 bases and the J gene lost 6 bases, with 19 bases spanning the gap. This CDR3 reads CSGRGQEGREQYF. The DNA for the CDR3 is TGCAGTGGGAGGGGCCAAGAGGGGCGCGAGCAGTACTTC.

This clonotype was found many times. J is TRBJ1-6 and V is TRBV5-1, with D tentatively TRBD1 (6 bases). The CDR3 is 16 residues long. Germline CDR1 and CDR2: SGHRS and YFSETQ. Trimming stripped 5 bases from V and 5 bases from J, with 17 bases between. As DNA, the CDR3 is TGCGCCAGCAGGAGGGAGGGGGTCGTTGATAATTCACCCCTCCACTTT. Its translation is CASRREGVVDNSPLHF.

Details on this clonotype: A read error is possible here, since a much larger clone lies one base away. The gene calls are TRBV27 and TRBJ2-1; tentatively, D is TRBD2 (6 bases). Per the germline V gene, CDR1 is MNHEY and CDR2 is SMNVEV (reference sequence). The CDR3 is 14 amino acids. V was cut by 7 bases and J by 8 bases, with 18 bases left in between. The CDR3 reads CASIDLGLNDEQFF. CDR3 DNA: TGTGCCAGCATAGATCTGGGACTGAACGATGAGCAGTTCTTC.

This clonotype showed up many times. This sequence joins TRBV6-5 and TRBJ1-5; 9 bases fit TRBD1. After removal of 6 bases from V and 8 bases from J, the junction contained 8 bases not matched to a gene. The CDR3 is made up of 14 amino acids. Per the germline V gene, CDR1 is MNHEY and CDR2 is SVGAGI. CDR3 DNA sequence: TGTGCCAGCAGCTCAGGACAGGGGTACGAGCCCCAGCATTTT. Protein: CASSSGQGYEPQHF.

The J gene is TRBJ2-2, the V gene TRBV5-5; D remains ambiguous. Germline-derived CDR1 and CDR2 are SGHKS and YYEKEE (reference sequence). V lost 4 bases, J lost 4 bases, and 8 bases lay in between. There are 13 residues in the CDR3. DNA of the CDR3: TGTGCCAGCAGCCTGTCCGCCACCGGGGAGCTGTTTTTT. Its translation is CASSLSATGELFF.

The chain carries TRBV20-1 and TRBJ2-3; D remains unclear. CDR3 size: 12 residues. Germline-derived CDR1 and CDR2 are DFQATT and SNEGSKA (reference sequence). V lost 5 bases to trimming and J lost 3 bases, with 9 bases between them. CDR3 in amino acids: CSAFLATDTQYF. CDR3 DNA sequence: TGCAGTGCTTTTTTAGCAACAGATACGCAGTATTTT.

This clonotype showed up just a few times. The chain carries TRBV30 and TRBJ2-1; TRBD2 matches at 11 bases. The length of the CDR3 is 18 residues. The germline gives CDR1 GTSNPN, CDR2 SVGIG (reference sequence). V dropped 1 base and J dropped 8; count of bases not matched to a gene: 16. CDR3 in DNA: TGTGCCTGGAGTGCGAAACAACTTAGCGGGAGGGCCACATATGAGCAGTTCTTC. It specifies CAWSAKQLSGRATYEQFF.

This clonotype was seen repeatedly, ten times or more. V usage is TRBV9 and J usage is TRBJ1-2, with D maybe TRBD1 (5 bases). V gave up 0 bases and J gave up 7 bases, with 13 bases separating them. Germline loops: CDR1 SGDLS, CDR2 YYNGEE. This CDR3 spans 14 amino acids. The CDR3 nucleotides are TGTGCCAGCAGCGTAGTCGGCAGGGAAACTGGCTACACCTTC. Encoded protein: CASSVVGRETGYTF.

There are many counts of this clonotype. V gene TRBV14 combines with J gene TRBJ2-5; 9 bases match TRBD2. With V trimmed by 0 bases and J by 0 bases, 5 bases remained unmatched. The CDR3 length is 17 residues. Germline loops: CDR1 SGHDN, CDR2 FVKESK. CDR3 residues: CASSQEGAGGHQETQYF. The DNA of the CDR3 is TGTGCCAGCAGCCAAGAAGGAGCGGGAGGTCACCAAGAGACCCAGTACTTC.

Regarding this clonotype: A read error may explain this, as a much larger clone is one base away. This chain links TRBV5-5 with TRBJ2-6, with unresolved D. This CDR3 has 18 amino acids. CDR1 and CDR2 (germline): SGHKS, YYEKEE (reference sequence). Between the trimmed V and J ends, which lost 0 bases and 4 bases, there was a span of 17 bases. In nucleotides, the CDR3 is TGTGCCAGCAGCTTGGATGTAATCGGGCTAGGAGGGGCCAACGTCCTGACTTTC. Translated, it gives CASSLDVIGLGGANVLTF.

This chain joins TRBV2 and TRBJ2-7; D gene unclear. The V gene lost 2 bases and the J gene lost 3 bases, with 5 bases spanning the gap. The CDR3 consists of 12 residues. Germline-derived CDR1 and CDR2 are SNHLY and FYNNEI. The CDR3 here is CASSENRYEQYF. The CDR3 DNA reads as TGTGCCAGCAGTGAAAATCGCTACGAGCAGTACTTC.

This rearrangement joins TRBV20-1 to TRBJ1-1; 7 nucleotides match TRBD1. V shed 5 bases and J 2 bases; nucleotides not matched to a gene: 5. The CDR3 is 13 residues long. The germline V gene encodes CDR1 DFQATT and CDR2 SNEGSKA (reference sequence). The CDR3 sequence is CSAGGQTNTEAFF. CDR3 in DNA: TGCAGTGCTGGGGGACAGACAAACACTGAAGCTTTCTTT.

For this clonotype: Since a much larger clone is just one base distant, this may be a read error. The rearrangement joins TRBV20-1 to TRBJ1-1; D uncertain. The CDR3 length is 16 residues. Germline CDR1 is DFQATT and CDR2 is SNEGSKA (reference sequence). V shed 0 bases and J shed 3 bases, with 17 bases lying between them. The CDR3 here is CSARDQRGIMHTEAFF. The CDR3 DNA reads as TGCAGTGCTAGAGATCAGAGAGGTATCATGCACACTGAAGCTTTCTTT.

This clonotype appeared many times. The gene calls are TRBV7-2 and TRBJ2-7; 8 nucleotides match TRBD1. The CDR3 has 15 amino acids. V was pared by 1 base and J by 3 bases, with 5 bases of the junction left unmatched. CDR1 is SGHTA and CDR2 is FQGNSA in the germline V gene. The CDR3 reads CASSLGRTGLYEQYF. CDR3 bases: TGTGCCAGCAGCTTAGGTAGGACAGGGCTCTACGAGCAGTACTTC.

There are many counts of this clonotype. The chain recombines TRBV20-1 with TRBJ1-4; 8 bases map to TRBD1. V trimming: 5 bases; J trimming: 0 bases; junction bases outside the gene matches: 2. Germline-derived CDR1 and CDR2 are DFQATT and SNEGSKA (reference sequence). The CDR3 runs 14 residues. The CDR3 protein is CSAGQGSTNEKLFF. CDR3 in DNA: TGCAGTGCTGGACAGGGATCAACTAATGAAAAACTGTTTTTT.

This clonotype was counted ten times or more. This rearrangement joins TRBV12-3 or TRBV12-4 to TRBJ1-1; D unclear. V shed 0 bases and J shed 5 bases, with 10 bases lying between them. The CDR3 runs to 14 residues. CDR3 coding DNA: TGTGCCAGCAGTTTAGCGGGATTGGGGACTGAAGCTTTCTTT. Its protein is CASSLAGLGTEAFF.

This clonotype was observed many times. The rearrangement links TRBV10-3 to TRBJ2-1; D is undetermined. The CDR3 has 12 residues. V was trimmed by 2 bases and J by 4 bases, leaving 3 bases between them. CDR1 and CDR2 (germline): ENHRY, SYGVKD. The CDR3 coding sequence is TGTGCCATCAGTGAGAGATACAATGAGCAGTTCTTC. The encoded protein is CAISERYNEQFF.

This clonotype was picked up many times. This sequence joins TRBV6-5 and TRBJ2-5; perhaps D is TRBD1 or TRBD2 (6 bases each). CDR3 length: 14 residues. The V end was cut by 5 bases, the J end by 8 bases, with 18 bases between. Germline loops: CDR1 MNHEY, CDR2 SVGAGI. The CDR3 spells CASSPQGGFDTQYF. CDR3 DNA: TGTGCCAGCAGTCCACAGGGAGGATTTGACACCCAGTACTTC.